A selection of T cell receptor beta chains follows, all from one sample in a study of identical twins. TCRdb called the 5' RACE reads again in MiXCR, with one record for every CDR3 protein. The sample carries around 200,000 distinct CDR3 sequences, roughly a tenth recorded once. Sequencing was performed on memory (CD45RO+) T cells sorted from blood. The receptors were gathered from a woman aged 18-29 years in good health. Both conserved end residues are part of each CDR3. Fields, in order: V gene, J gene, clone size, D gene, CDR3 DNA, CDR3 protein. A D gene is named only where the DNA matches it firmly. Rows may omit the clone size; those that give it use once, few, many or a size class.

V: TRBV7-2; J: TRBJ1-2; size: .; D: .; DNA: TGTGCCAGCAGCATGCGGTCGGATATCTATGGCTACACCTTC; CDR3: CASSMRSDIYGYTF
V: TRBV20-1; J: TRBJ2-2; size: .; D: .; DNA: TGCAGTGCTAGAGGGGTGGTCTCCGGGGAGCTGTTTTTT; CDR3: CSARGVVSGELFF
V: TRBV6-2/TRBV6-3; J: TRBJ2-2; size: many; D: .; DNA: TGTGCCAGCAGCCCTAGATCCGGCCTGAAACAGGCTTACACCGGGGAGCTGTTTTTT; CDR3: CASSPRSGLKQAYTGELFF
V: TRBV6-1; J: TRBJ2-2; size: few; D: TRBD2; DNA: TGTGCCAGCAGTCCCCGAGGGGCGGGAGGCGGGGAGCTGTTTTTT; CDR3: CASSPRGAGGGELFF
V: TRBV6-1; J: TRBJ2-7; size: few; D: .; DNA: TGTGCCAGCAGCCACGGGTCAGGTTCCTACGAGCAGTACTTC; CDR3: CASSHGSGSYEQYF
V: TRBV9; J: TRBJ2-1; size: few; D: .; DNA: TGTGCCAGCGGAGGCGGGGCCAAAGACAATGAGCAGTTCTTC; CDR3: CASGGGAKDNEQFF
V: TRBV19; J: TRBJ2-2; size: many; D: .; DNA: TGTGCCAGTAGTATAGACGAAGCCGGGGAGCGGTTGAACACCGGGGAGCTGTTTTTT; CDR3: CASSIDEAGERLNTGELFF
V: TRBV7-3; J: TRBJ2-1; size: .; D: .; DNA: TGTGCCAGCAGCTTAGGCTGGGGAGGTGAGCAGTTCTTC; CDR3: CASSLGWGGEQFF
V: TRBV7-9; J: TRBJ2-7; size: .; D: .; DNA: TGTGCCAGCAGCTTAGAATACAGAAGCTACGAGCAGTACTTC; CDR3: CASSLEYRSYEQYF
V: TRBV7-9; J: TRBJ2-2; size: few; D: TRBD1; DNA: TGTGCCAGCAGCCCTTGGACAGGGGAGAGGGAGCTGTTTTTT; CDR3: CASSPWTGERELFF
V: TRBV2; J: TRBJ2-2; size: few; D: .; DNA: TGTGCCAGCAGTGAAGTTCTCCAGAACACCGGGGAGCTGTTTTTT; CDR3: CASSEVLQNTGELFF
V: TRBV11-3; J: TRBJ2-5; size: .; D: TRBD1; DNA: TGTGCCAGCAGCCCCGGACAGGGAGAGACCCAGTACTTC; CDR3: CASSPGQGETQYF
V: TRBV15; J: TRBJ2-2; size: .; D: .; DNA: TGTGCCACCAGCAGAGATGGGGCGGCAGGACGCACCGGGGAGCTGTTTTTT; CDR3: CATSRDGAAGRTGELFF
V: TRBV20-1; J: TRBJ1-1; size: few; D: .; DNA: TGCAGTGTTGGGGCGTGGGGGCTTGGCACTGAAGCTTTCTTT; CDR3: CSVGAWGLGTEAFF
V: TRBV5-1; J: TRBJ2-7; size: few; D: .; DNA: TGCGCCAGCAGCTTTGCGGGGGCGGGCGAGCAGTACTTC; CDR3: CASSFAGAGEQYF
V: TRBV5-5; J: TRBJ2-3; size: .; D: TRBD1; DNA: TGTGCCAGCAGTTATGCTCCGGGACAGGGGTTGAGAGATACGCAGTATTTT; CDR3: CASSYAPGQGLRDTQYF
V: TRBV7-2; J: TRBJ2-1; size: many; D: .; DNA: TGTGCCAGCAGCCCAAAATGGATTAGTGAGCAGTTCTTC; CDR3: CASSPKWISEQFF
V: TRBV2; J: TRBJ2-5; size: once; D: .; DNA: TGTGCCAGCGAAGGGGAGTTACAGCGCTACCCGGAGACCCAGTACTTC; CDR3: CASEGELQRYPETQYF
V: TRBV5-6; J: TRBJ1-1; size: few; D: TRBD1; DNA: TGTGCCAGCAGCTTAGTTCCGGGACAGGGACCCGAAGCTTTCTTT; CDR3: CASSLVPGQGPEAFF
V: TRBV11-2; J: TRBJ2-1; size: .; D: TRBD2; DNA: TGTGCCAGCAGCTCTCCCGGGACTAGCCCGACCCTCTACAATGAGCAGTTCTTC; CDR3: CASSSPGTSPTLYNEQFF
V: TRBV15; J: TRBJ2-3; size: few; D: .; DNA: TGTGCCACCAGCAGAGATCAGCGGTCAGATACGCAGTATTTT; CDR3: CATSRDQRSDTQYF
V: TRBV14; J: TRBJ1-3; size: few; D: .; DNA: TGTGCCAGCCGAGGGATGGACAGCTCTGGAAACACCATATATTTT; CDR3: CASRGMDSSGNTIYF
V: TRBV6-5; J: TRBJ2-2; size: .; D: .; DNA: TGTGCCAGCAGCTATCAATCCAGCGGGAACACCGGGGAGCTGTTTTTT; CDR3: CASSYQSSGNTGELFF
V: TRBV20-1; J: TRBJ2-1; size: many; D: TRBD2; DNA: TGCAGTGCTAGAGGGACTAGCGGGAGGTACAATGAGCAGTTCTTC; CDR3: CSARGTSGRYNEQFF
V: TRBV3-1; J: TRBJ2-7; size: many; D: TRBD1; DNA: TGTGCCAGCAGCCCCGCACTCGGGACAGTTGTCTACGAGCAGTACTTC; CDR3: CASSPALGTVVYEQYF
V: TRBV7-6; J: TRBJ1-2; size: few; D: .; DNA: TGTGCCAGCAGCTTAAGCCCCCTGGGCGGCTACACCTTC; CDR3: CASSLSPLGGYTF
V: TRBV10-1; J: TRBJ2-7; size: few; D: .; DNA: TGCGCCAGCAGCAGGGGTTCGCCCTACGAGCAGTACTTC; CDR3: CASSRGSPYEQYF
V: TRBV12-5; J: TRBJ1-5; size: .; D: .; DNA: TGTGCTAGTGGTTTTGGGGGATCCGATCAGCCCCAGCATTTT; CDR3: CASGFGGSDQPQHF
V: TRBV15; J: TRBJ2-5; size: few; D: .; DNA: TGTGCCACCAGCAGAGATCGGGGTGGGAAGACCCAGTACTTC; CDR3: CATSRDRGGKTQYF
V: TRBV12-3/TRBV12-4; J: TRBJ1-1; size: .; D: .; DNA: TGTGCCAGCAGTTTGCAGGGTGCCCACACTGAAGCTTTCTTT; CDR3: CASSLQGAHTEAFF
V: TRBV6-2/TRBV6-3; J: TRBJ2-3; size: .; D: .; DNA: TGTGCCAGCAGTCGACTAGATACGCAGTATTTT; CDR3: CASSRLDTQYF
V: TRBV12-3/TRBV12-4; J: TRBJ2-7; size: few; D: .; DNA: TGTGCCAGCAGTTCGAAGGCTAGGGGATCCTACGAGCAGTACTTC; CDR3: CASSSKARGSYEQYF
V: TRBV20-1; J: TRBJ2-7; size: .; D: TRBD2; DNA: TGCAGTGCTAGAGATTCAGCCGGCGGGAGGGCCAACGAGCAGTACTTC; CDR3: CSARDSAGGRANEQYF
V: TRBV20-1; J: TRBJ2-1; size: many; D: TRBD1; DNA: TGCAGTGCTAGGGAACAGGGGTGGGCCAACAATGAGCAGTTCTTC; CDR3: CSAREQGWANNEQFF
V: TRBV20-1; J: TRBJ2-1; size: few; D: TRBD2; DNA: TGCAGTGCACACGACGGGGGGGAGAAGAATGAGCAGTTCTTC; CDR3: CSAHDGGEKNEQFF
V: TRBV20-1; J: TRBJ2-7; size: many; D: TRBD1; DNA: TGCAGTGCTAGAGAGGGGACAGGACGCTACGAGCAGTACTTC; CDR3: CSAREGTGRYEQYF
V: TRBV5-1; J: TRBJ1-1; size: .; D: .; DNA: TGCGCCAGCAGCCGCCTAGGCTCAGGGAACACTGAAGCTTTCTTT; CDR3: CASSRLGSGNTEAFF
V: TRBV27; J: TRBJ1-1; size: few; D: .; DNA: TGTGCCAGCAGTACGAATGACATTCTACCCGCTGGAAACACTGAAGCTTTCTTT; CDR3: CASSTNDILPAGNTEAFF
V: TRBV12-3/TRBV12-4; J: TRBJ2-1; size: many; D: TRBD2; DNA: TGTGCCAGCAGGAAAACTAGCGGGAGAGTGAATGAGCAGTTCTTC; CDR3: CASRKTSGRVNEQFF
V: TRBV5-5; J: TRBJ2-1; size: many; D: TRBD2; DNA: TGTGCCAGCAACCGGAGGGCTAGCGGTGCGCCCGAGCAGTTCTTC; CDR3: CASNRRASGAPEQFF
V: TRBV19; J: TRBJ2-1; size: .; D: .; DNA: TGTGCCAGTAGTAAGAGCGGCTCCTACAATGAGCAGTTCTTC; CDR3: CASSKSGSYNEQFF
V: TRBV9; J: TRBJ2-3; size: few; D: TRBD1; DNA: TGTGCCAGCAGCCCTCGGACAGGGGACGGAGATACGCAGTATTTT; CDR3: CASSPRTGDGDTQYF
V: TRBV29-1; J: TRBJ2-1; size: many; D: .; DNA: TGCAGCGTAGATCCTCGTGGGCGGAAGGGTTACAATGAGCAGTTCTTC; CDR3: CSVDPRGRKGYNEQFF
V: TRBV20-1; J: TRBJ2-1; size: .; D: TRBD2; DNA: TGCAGTGCTAGAAGCGGGGGGGCTGACAATGAGCAGTTCTTC; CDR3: CSARSGGADNEQFF
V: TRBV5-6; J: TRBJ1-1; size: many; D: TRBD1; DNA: TGTGCCAGCAGCTTGGGACAGGGGGCGCAGAACACTGAAGCTTTCTTT; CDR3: CASSLGQGAQNTEAFF
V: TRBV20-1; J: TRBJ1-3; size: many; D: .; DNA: TGCAGTGCTAGAGCCCTCTCTGGAAACACCATATATTTT; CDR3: CSARALSGNTIYF